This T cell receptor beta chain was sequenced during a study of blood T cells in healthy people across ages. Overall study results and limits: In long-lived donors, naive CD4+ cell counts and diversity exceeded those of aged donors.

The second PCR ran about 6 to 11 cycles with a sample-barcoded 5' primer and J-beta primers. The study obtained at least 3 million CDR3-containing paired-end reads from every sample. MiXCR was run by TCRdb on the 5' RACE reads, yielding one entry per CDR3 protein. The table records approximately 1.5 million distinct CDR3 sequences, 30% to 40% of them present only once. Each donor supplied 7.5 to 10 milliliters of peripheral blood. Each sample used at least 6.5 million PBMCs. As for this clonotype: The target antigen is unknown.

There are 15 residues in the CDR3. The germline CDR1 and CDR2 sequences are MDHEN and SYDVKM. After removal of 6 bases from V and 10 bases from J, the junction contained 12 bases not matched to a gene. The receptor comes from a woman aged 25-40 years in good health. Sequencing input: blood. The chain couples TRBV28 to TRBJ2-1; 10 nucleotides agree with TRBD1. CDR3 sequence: CASRHRDRGRGEQFF. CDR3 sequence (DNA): TGTGCCAGCAGGCACCGGGACAGGGGTCGCGGCGAGCAGTTCTTC.